This T cell receptor (beta chain) appears in the sequencing data of a study of blood T cell repertoires in COVID-19 (dated by TCRdb to 2020 to 2022). Context from the whole study: Samples covering the acute and convalescent phases of COVID-19 were provided by collaborators in the United States, Italy and Spain. Deeply sampled blood TCRbeta repertoires from subjects exposed to, actively infected with, or recovered from COVID-19 were included in the dataset. Nearly every sample came with metadata listing a de-identified subject ID, COVID-19 status, age in years and sex. HLA class I and class II types, where available, came from metadata supplied by the sample provider rather than from assay-based typing. Samples were obtained from the ongoing ImmuneRACE study (first 160 participants) and from 1,254 subjects provided by 6 global collaborators. The material from the prospective study consisted of cDNA or gDNA derived from T cells, B-cell-depleted T cells, or PBMCs. The repertoires were released in a freely available public database meant as a resource for research on the immune response to SARS-CoV-2. Study-level results and caveats: Clinical and demographic metadata were provided uncurated, with the amount varying by source and participant.

As encoded in the germline V gene, CDR1 is SNHLY while CDR2 is FYNNEI. From the cysteine up to the phenylalanine, the CDR3 has a length of 13 residues. Just the 39-base CDR3 DNA is kept, in frame starting at base 1. Trimming removed 10 bases from V and 6 bases from J, leaving 15 bases between the germline ends. The immunoSEQ Assay, a bias-controlled multiplex PCR, was used to amplify TCRbeta CDR3 regions from genomic DNA. The authors' analysis ran thus. Nucleated cell counts per sample were estimated from amplification of reference gene primers within the assay. To quantify the absolute abundance of each unique TCRbeta CDR3 rearrangement, sequence reads were collapsed and filtered. For each sample, productive Simpson clonality was calculated by taking the square root of Simpson's diversity index across productive rearrangements. TCRdb re-hosts the immuneACCESS table, in-frame sequences only. Its copies lack some clones; in the studies checked, an unresolved V gene accounts for under half of them, and the cause for the rest is not known. The V and J calls and the clone size are those of that table, but D and trimming were determined from the DNA. The sample has 250,000 to 350,000 clones on record, 85% to 90% of them singletons. Of the sample, 3.5% to 4.5% falls within the top ten clones.

Participants in the prospective study were aged 18 to 89 years, lived in some 24 United States geographic areas, and enrolled through a virtual design. In the prospective study, participants were assigned to cohorts based on the clinical history participants reported in a screening survey and a study questionnaire. Each participant in the prospective study had whole blood, serum and a nasopharyngeal or oropharyngeal swab collected by mobile phlebotomists. Additional blood draws and questionnaires over an approximately two-month period could optionally be provided by prospective study participants. Before DNA extraction, prospective study blood samples were shipped either frozen or at room temperature. Worth noting for this clone: What antigen it recognizes has not been identified. Within one base of it there is no much larger clone, and no base qualities were kept.

The source is a woman under 30 with acute COVID-19. The sequence joins TRBV2 to TRBJ1-4; the best D guess is TRBD1, with 5 bases matching. Sequenced sample: PBMCs or T cells enriched from blood (not recorded which). The DNA sequence is given as TGTGCCACCAGGTCCCGGGGGGATGAAAAACTGTTTTTT. This encodes CATRSRGDEKLFF.